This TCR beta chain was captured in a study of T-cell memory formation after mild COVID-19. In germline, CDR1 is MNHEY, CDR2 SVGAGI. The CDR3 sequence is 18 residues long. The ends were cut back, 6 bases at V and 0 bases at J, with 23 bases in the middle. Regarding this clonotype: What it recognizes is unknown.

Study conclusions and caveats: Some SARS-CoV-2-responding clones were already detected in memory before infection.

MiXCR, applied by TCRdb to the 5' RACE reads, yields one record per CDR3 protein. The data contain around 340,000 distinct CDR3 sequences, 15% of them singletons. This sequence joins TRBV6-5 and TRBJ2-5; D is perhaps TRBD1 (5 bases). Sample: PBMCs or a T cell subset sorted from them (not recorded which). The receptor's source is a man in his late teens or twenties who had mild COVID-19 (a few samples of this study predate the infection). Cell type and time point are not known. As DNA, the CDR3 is TGTGCCAGCAGCCGAGACAGCAGGGCTCTTCTTTACCAAGAGACCCAGTACTTC. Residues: CASSRDSRALLYQETQYF.